The entry below gives a single T cell receptor (beta chain) sequence along with its context. Its antigen remains unidentified. The sample belongs to a study of T cell responses to AZD1222 COVID-19 vaccine. General study results and limits: Only 5 to 7 individuals given AZD1222 were seropositive at baseline.

V lost 6 bases, J lost 5 bases, and 13 bases lay in between. Germline lookup yields CDR1 LNHDA and CDR2 SQIVND (reference sequence). CDR3 length: 13 amino acids. TCRdb keeps only in-frame clones here, not all; method: immunoSEQ multiplex PCR. Of approximately 130,000 clones detected, under 95% appear once; the ten largest clones hold approximately 3.1%. Sequenced material: peripheral blood, taken on day 0 of AZD1222 vaccination. The origin of this receptor is an adult in good health. V gene TRBV19 combines with J gene TRBJ1-1; the D gene is possibly TRBD1 (6 bases). The CDR3 sequence: CASSLVGGTEAFF. In nucleotides, the CDR3 is TGTGCCAGTAGCCTAGTAGGGGGTACTGAAGCTTTCTTT.